Sequencing of this TCR beta chain was carried out in a study of shared clonotypes between healthy human individuals. DNA at approximately 200 ng, tens of thousands of T cell genomes, went into sorted-subset replicate PCRs. The repertoire was sequenced with immunoSEQ multiplex PCR; TCRdb's copy has only in-frame clones and lacks some. The sample holds roughly 2,300,000 clones; about nine tenths are singletons and the top ten take 0.37%. The germline V and J ends were trimmed by 1 base and 11 bases, with 11 bases remaining between them. Germline V lookup: CDR1 SEHNR, CDR2 FQNEAQ (reference sequence). This CDR3 spans 12 amino acids. This clone was counted a few times.

This sequence was found in a man between 18 and 29 years old in good health. Some clones in this sample may be carry-over from other donors' samples. The sequenced sample was naive CD4+ T cells from PBMCs. Stated subset: CD45RA+ positively selected. V usage is TRBV7-9 and J usage is TRBJ1-1; D call uncertain. The DNA of the CDR3 is TGTGCCAGCAGCTTAGACGGGGTTGATGCTTTCTTT. Amino acid sequence: CASSLDGVDAFF.